The clone carrying this TCR beta chain was detected only a few times. Its antigen is not known. A single record per CDR3 protein comes from TCRdb applying MiXCR to the reads. The top ten clones hold roughly an eighth of a sample with about 890,000 distinct CDR3 sequences, roughly 31% of them seen once. Per the germline V gene, CDR1 is MNHNY and CDR2 is SVGAGI (reference sequence). Trimming removed 5 bases at V and 5 bases at J, with 25 bases between. The CDR3 length is 19 residues. The data stem from a study of T cell repertoires in cytomegalovirus infection. Study background: Epitope selection comprised recently identified HLA-C-restricted CMV epitopes and well-studied HLA-B-restricted CMV epitopes.

Study-level results: Ex vivo, HLA-C-restricted CMV-specific TCR beta clonotypes prevailed over the rest of the response. Cumulative frequency of public TCR beta families picked out carriers of CMV plus the relevant HLA.

The J gene is TRBJ1-6, the V gene TRBV6-6; a weak D match, TRBD1 (5 bases). The starting material was cultured CD8+ T cells from PBMCs, obtained from culture after CMV antigen stimulation. This clonotype was obtained from a human donor in good health (CMV status not recorded). Some clones in this sample may be carry-over from other donors' samples. The DNA for the CDR3 is TGTGCCAGCAGTGCCCGGGAGGTCCAAAGGGGCGCTAATAATTCACCCCTCCACTTT. Its translation: CASSAREVQRGANNSPLHF.